The 6 T cell receptor beta chains presented below share a single source sample, sequenced in a study of neoadjuvant anti-PD-1 for oral cavity cancer (dated by TCRdb to the early 2020s). In light of the paper, this sample's time point label describes: after neoadjuvant nivolumab, at surgical resection. The library was obtained by the immunoSEQ multiplex PCR assay. TCRdb took this table from immuneACCESS and kept in-frame rearrangements with V and J called. Such tables lack part of the clones; where checked against another copy, unresolved V genes explain under half of the gap, and the rest is unexplained. In this sample the table shows some 14,000 clones, around 70% of which occur a single time. The top ten clonotypes cover approximately 3% of the sample. The sample here was PBMCs, taken after nivolumab (anti-PD-1) treatment. These receptors all stem from a person between 35 and 79 years old with oral cavity squamous cell carcinoma.

A few counts support this clone. The rearrangement uses TRBV18 and TRBJ1-2; D may be TRBD1 (6 bases). The CDR3 covers 12 residues. The germline gives CDR1 KGHSH, CDR2 LQKENI. Trimming stripped 3 bases from V and 8 bases from J, with 10 bases between. This CDR3 reads CASSPTGFGYTF. In DNA form, the CDR3 reads TGTGCCAGCTCACCCACAGGGTTCGGCTACACCTTC.

This chain joins TRBV11-1 and TRBJ1-2, with a tentative D call TRBD1 (6 bases). The germline CDR1 and CDR2 sequences are SGHAT and FQDESV (reference sequence). V dropped 8 bases and J dropped 4 bases, with 14 bases sitting between them. This CDR3 region has 13 residues. The CDR3 nucleotides read TGTGCCAGCGCTACCACAGGGCGCTATGGCTACACCTTC. Its protein product is CASATTGRYGYTF. Full variable domain (outside the CDR3, taken from reference TRBV11-1 and TRBJ1-2): EAEVAQSPRYKITEKSQAVAFWCDPISGHATLYWYRQILGQGPELLVQFQDESVVDDSQLPKDRFSAERLKGVDSTLKIQPAELGDSAMYLCASATTGRYGYTFGSGTRLTVV.

This chain uses TRBV2 with TRBJ2-5; D perhaps matches TRBD2 (6 bases). Trimming stripped 5 bases from V and 5 bases from J, with 12 bases between. The CDR3 extends over 13 amino acids. The germline CDR1 and CDR2 sequences are SNHLY and FYNNEI. CDR3: CASSSIGGETQYF. CDR3 bases: TGTGCCAGCAGTTCCATCGGGGGTGAGACCCAGTACTTC.

The chain has TRBV9 and TRBJ2-1; TRBD2 matches at 16 bases. The CDR3 sequence is 19 residues long. After removal of 3 bases from V and 6 bases from J, the junction contained 12 bases not matched to a gene. Per the germline V gene, CDR1 is SGDLS and CDR2 is YYNGEE. The CDR3, as DNA: TGTGCCAGCAGCGACCCGGGACTAGCGGGAGGGCTTTGGAGCAATGAGCAGTTCTTC. Translated: CASSDPGLAGGLWSNEQFF.

Here the CDR3 reads CSVPNEQFF. DNA for the CDR3: TGCAGTGTCCCCAATGAGCAGTTCTTC. The chain recombines TRBV20-1 with TRBJ2-1; no clear D. The CDR3 is 9 residues long. Deletions cut 7 bases from V and 6 bases from J, with 4 bases between. Germline-derived CDR1 and CDR2 are DFQATT and SNEGSKA (reference sequence).

The gene calls are TRBV5-1 and TRBJ1-2, with D possibly TRBD1 on 6 matching bases. The CDR3 has 14 amino acids. V lost 0 bases, J lost 4 bases, and 10 bases lay in between. Germline V gene data show CDR1 as SGHRS and CDR2 as YFSETQ. The chain's CDR3 is CASSLEGGGYGYTF. CDR3 in DNA: TGCGCCAGCAGCTTGGAAGGGGGAGGCTATGGCTACACCTTC.